These 32 T cell receptor beta chains were all obtained from the same sample, sequenced in a study of regulatory T cells in long-lasting Graves disease (dated by TCRdb to about 2021). For both TCR sequencing and RNA sequencing, RNA was extracted from PBMCs using TRIzol. In-frame beta chains were kept once TCRdb had trimmed the public reads at Q25 with fastp and called clones with MiXCR. CDR3 protein sequences are deduplicated, and each keeps its most common genes and DNA. Here the sample has around 1,200 distinct CDR3 sequences; approximately 78% occur a single time. The top ten clones comprise around 10% of the sample. The material sequenced was peripheral blood mononuclear cells (PBMCs), taken with antithyroid drug treatment, in newly diagnosed or persistent Graves disease (not recorded which). These receptors came from a woman in her thirties with Graves disease. Donor details come from another sample of the same person, matched by shared clones.

As regards this clonotype: Sequence at one end of the junction differs from germline and may be a read error. The V call is TRBV6-1, the J call TRBJ2-1, with 7 bases aligning to TRBD1. Germline CDR1 reads MNHNS; CDR2 reads SASEGT. The CDR3 totals 19 residues. This CDR3 reads CASSEDRILVTGIYNEQFF. CDR3 DNA sequence: TGTGCCAGCAGCGAAGATCGCATACTCGTGACAGGGATTTACAATGAGCAGTTCTTC.

The rearrangement uses TRBV27 and TRBJ1-1; D remains ambiguous. The germline V and J ends were trimmed by 1 base and 1 base, with 16 bases remaining between them. The germline gives CDR1 MNHEY, CDR2 SMNVEV (reference sequence). This CDR3 region has 17 residues. The CDR3 DNA reads as TGTGCCAGCAGTTTATTATCCGACTGGGCTCAGAACACTGAAGCTTTCTTT. Protein: CASSLLSDWAQNTEAFF.

This chain links TRBV29-1 with TRBJ2-2; no clear D gene. Deletions cut 2 bases from V and 4 bases from J, with 8 bases between. This CDR3 spans 13 amino acids. Per the germline V gene, CDR1 is SQVTM and CDR2 is ANQGSEA. The CDR3 region has the DNA TGCAGCGTTGAAAGTCTAAGCACCGGGGAGCTGTTTTTT. It is translated as CSVESLSTGELFF.

The chain links TRBV30 to TRBJ1-5; D might be TRBD1 (6 bases). The V and J ends lost 3 bases and 6 bases respectively, with 9 bases between them. The CDR3 is 12 residues long. Germline CDR1 GTSNPN, CDR2 SVGIG (reference sequence). CDR3 sequence reads: CAWSRGSQPQHF. The CDR3 DNA follows: TGTGCCTGGAGCAGGGGAAGTCAGCCCCAGCATTTT.

The V gene is TRBV19, the J gene TRBJ2-2; D might be TRBD1 (6 bases). The CDR3 has 15 amino acids. The V gene lost 3 bases and the J gene lost 1 base, with 9 bases spanning the gap. CDR1 is LNHDA, CDR2 SQIVND, per germline (reference sequence). The CDR3, as DNA: TGTGCCAGTAGTATCCAGGACAGGAACACCGGGGAGCTGTTTTTT. It yields the protein CASSIQDRNTGELFF.

This chain connects TRBV19 to TRBJ2-5; perhaps TRBD1 as D (6 bases). V lost 5 bases and J lost 3, with 16 bases in between. This CDR3 comprises 15 residues. Per the germline V gene, CDR1 is LNHDA and CDR2 is SQIVND (reference sequence). CDR3 protein: CASSAHTGWEETQYF. CDR3 sequence (DNA): TGTGCCAGTAGTGCACACACAGGGTGGGAAGAGACCCAGTACTTC.

The J gene is TRBJ1-1, the V gene TRBV30; no definite D call. The V and J ends lost 5 bases and 7 bases respectively, with 20 bases between them. CDR1 and CDR2 (germline): GTSNPN, SVGIG (reference sequence). The CDR3 sequence is 14 residues long. CDR3 sequence: CAWVSKITRYEAFF. The CDR3 bases are TGTGCCTGGGTCTCCAAAATAACTCGGTATGAAGCTTTCTTT.

The chain links TRBV2 to TRBJ2-3; 14 positions match TRBD2. Trimming took 3 bases from V and 10 from J; bases not matched to a gene: 3. The CDR3 extends over 14 amino acids. In germline, CDR1 is SNHLY, CDR2 FYNNEI. The chain's CDR3 is CASSEGLAGVAQYF. The CDR3 nucleotides are TGTGCCAGCAGTGAGGGACTAGCGGGAGTCGCGCAGTATTTT. The full variable domain, with the rest looked up from reference TRBV2 and TRBJ2-3, is EPEVTQTPSHQVTQMGQEVILRCVPISNHLYFYWYRQILGQKVEFLVSFYNNEISEKSEIFDDQFSVERPDGSNFTLKIRSTKLEDSAMYFCASSEGLAGVAQYFGPGTRLTVL.

The chain links TRBV6-1 to TRBJ2-5; D not certain. This CDR3 has 14 amino acids. From germline, CDR1 is MNHNS and CDR2 SASEGT. The V end was cut by 5 bases, the J end by 4 bases, with 14 bases between. The CDR3 DNA is TGTGCCAGCAGTCCCGTTGGGCAGGCAGAGACCCAGTACTTC. Protein: CASSPVGQAETQYF.

V and J are TRBV12-1 and TRBJ2-5; the DNA was not compared with TRBD2, the D call given in the table. TRBV12-1 is a pseudogene segment. CDR3 length: 15 residues. CDR3 amino acids: CASSFPGLAGETQYF. The CDR3, as DNA: TGTGCCAGCAGCTTCCCCGGACTAGCGGGAGAGACCCAGTACTTC.

This chain connects TRBV11-1 to TRBJ2-1; D is perhaps TRBD2 (6 bases). Germline V gene lookup returns CDR1 SGHAT and CDR2 FQDESV (reference sequence). This CDR3 is 15 amino acids long. V was trimmed by 5 bases and J by 7 bases, leaving 18 bases between them. CDR3 nucleotides: TGTGCCAGCAGCGTCGGGACTCTTGGGAGAAATGAGCAGTTCTTC. Protein: CASSVGTLGRNEQFF.

The gene calls are TRBV5-1 and TRBJ2-7, with 11 bases fitting TRBD2. Losses at the gene ends were 3 bases for V and 6 bases for J; bases not matched to a gene: 8. The V gene's germline CDR1 is SGHRS and CDR2 YFSETQ. The CDR3 runs 15 residues. The CDR3: CASSWMGTSGREQYF. The CDR3 nucleotides read TGCGCCAGCAGCTGGATGGGGACTAGCGGTCGCGAGCAGTACTTC.

This rearrangement joins TRBV2 to TRBJ1-1, with D possibly being TRBD1 (6 bases). V shed 6 bases and J shed 1 base, with 12 bases lying between them. The CDR3 has 14 residues. CDR1 and CDR2 (germline): SNHLY, FYNNEI. CDR3 sequence: CASSPTGANTEAFF. The CDR3 bases are TGTGCCAGCAGCCCGACAGGAGCGAACACTGAAGCTTTCTTT.

The chain recombines TRBV20-1 with TRBJ1-1; D might be TRBD1 (5 bases). CDR3 size: 14 residues. The V end was cut by 4 bases, the J end by 3 bases, with 15 bases between. The germline CDR1 and CDR2 sequences are DFQATT and SNEGSKA (reference sequence). The CDR3 protein is CSAMPGPPDTEAFF. In nucleotides, the CDR3 is TGCAGTGCTATGCCGGGACCCCCGGACACTGAAGCTTTCTTT.

The chain has TRBV20-1 and TRBJ1-6; D not resolved. The germline V gene encodes CDR1 DFQATT and CDR2 SNEGSKA (reference sequence). Trimming pared 4 bases from V and 7 bases from J, leaving 11 bases between. This CDR3 has 13 residues. CDR3 nucleotides: TGCAGTGCTACCTTAAGAGGGAATTCACCCCTCCACTTT. Translation: CSATLRGNSPLHF.

The chain combines TRBV11-2 with TRBJ2-1; tentative D call: TRBD2 (6 bases). The V gene's germline CDR1 is SGHAT and CDR2 FQNNGV. The germline V and J ends were trimmed by 1 base and 0 bases, with 16 bases remaining between them. The CDR3 runs 18 residues. The CDR3 reads CASSLVLYRESSYNEQFF. CDR3 DNA sequence: TGTGCCAGCAGCTTAGTCCTCTACCGGGAGAGCTCCTACAATGAGCAGTTCTTC.

The J gene is TRBJ1-6, the V gene TRBV30; D is undetermined. This CDR3 is 13 amino acids long. Germline CDR1 GTSNPN, CDR2 SVGIG (reference sequence). The V and J ends lost 0 bases and 8 bases respectively, with 8 bases between them. The CDR3 reads CAWSVLGDSPLHF. CDR3 coding DNA: TGTGCCTGGAGTGTACTCGGAGATTCACCCCTCCACTTT.

The chain links TRBV10-3 to TRBJ2-7; D ambiguous. The CDR3 sequence is 11 residues long. The germline gives CDR1 ENHRY, CDR2 SYGVKD. V lost 3 bases and J 3 bases, leaving 3 bases between the germline ends. CDR3: CAISDLYEQYF. As DNA, the CDR3 is TGTGCCATCAGTGACCTCTACGAGCAGTACTTC.

The rearrangement uses TRBV9 and TRBJ1-2, with D unresolved. From germline, CDR1 is SGDLS and CDR2 YYNGEE. With 4 bases removed from V and 7 bases from J, the gap between germline ends came to 20 bases. The CDR3 consists of 15 residues. CDR3 in amino acids: CASSSVGEELFGYTF. The CDR3 coding sequence is TGTGCCAGCAGCTCCGTGGGAGAGGAACTCTTTGGCTACACCTTC.

This chain uses TRBV4-1 with TRBJ1-3, with D unclear. Between the trimmed V and J ends, which lost 5 bases and 0 bases, there was a span of 8 bases. The CDR3 is made up of 14 amino acids. Germline values: CDR1 MGHRA, CDR2 YSYEKL. The CDR3 loop reads CASSVVISGNTIYF. The DNA for the CDR3 is TGCGCCAGCAGCGTGGTCATCTCTGGAAACACCATATATTTT.

The V gene is TRBV28, the J gene TRBJ2-5, with D possibly TRBD2 on 6 matching bases. This CDR3 contains 16 residues. V was pared by 5 bases and J by 2 bases, with 18 bases between. Germline V CDR1 and CDR2: MDHEN, SYDVKM. The CDR3 here is CASSPLAGRDQETQYF. DNA for the CDR3: TGTGCCAGCAGTCCTCTGGCGGGGCGGGATCAAGAGACCCAGTACTTC.

V gene TRBV7-2 combines with J gene TRBJ1-1; D remains unclear. Germline values: CDR1 SGHTA, CDR2 FQGNSA. This CDR3 has 13 amino acids. Trimming pared 5 bases from V and 1 base from J, leaving 8 bases between. The CDR3 nucleotides are TGTGCCAGCAGCCAAGACCCGAACACTGAAGCTTTCTTT. Translation gives CASSQDPNTEAFF.

J is TRBJ2-1 and V is TRBV20-1, with TRBD1 identical over 7 bases. Germline CDR1 is DFQATT and CDR2 is SNEGSKA (reference sequence). With 1 base clipped from V and 2 bases from J, the junction kept 8 bases outside the gene matches. The CDR3 totals 16 residues. The CDR3 spells CSARASRQGTYNEQFF. In DNA form, the CDR3 reads TGCAGTGCTAGAGCCTCGAGACAGGGTACCTACAATGAGCAGTTCTTC.

The rearrangement joins TRBV2 to TRBJ2-3; the D gene is possibly TRBD2 (6 bases). With 6 bases removed from V and 2 bases from J, the gap between germline ends came to 15 bases. The germline gives CDR1 SNHLY, CDR2 FYNNEI. This CDR3 spans 15 amino acids. CDR3 coding DNA: TGTGCCAGCAGGAGGGAGGCGGGGATCACAGATACGCAGTATTTT. Translation gives CASRREAGITDTQYF.

The CDR3 sequence is CASSPGLAINEQYF. CDR3 nucleotide sequence: TGCGCCAGCAGTCCGGGACTAGCAATCAACGAGCAGTACTTC. The chain has TRBV10-1 and TRBJ2-7; 9 bases are shared with TRBD2. The CDR3 length is 14 residues. In germline, CDR1 is WNHNN, CDR2 SYGVQD (reference sequence). V gave up 5 bases and J gave up 5 bases; unmatched junction bases: 7.

The rearrangement joins TRBV3-1 to TRBJ1-5; weak D call: TRBD1 (5 bases). The CDR3 contains 14 residues. In germline, CDR1 is LGHDT, CDR2 YNNKEL (reference sequence). V was cut by 4 bases and J by 2 bases, with 9 bases left in between. The CDR3 protein is CASSRTGGNQPQHF. DNA of the CDR3: TGTGCCAGCAGCCGAACAGGTGGCAATCAGCCCCAGCATTTT.

This CDR3 is CASSLKGPNSPLHF. In DNA, the CDR3 is TGTGCCAGCAGCTTAAAGGGCCCCAATTCACCCCTCCACTTT. J is TRBJ1-6 and V is TRBV7-6; D not resolved. Germline CDR1 and CDR2: SGHVS and FNYEAQ. Trimming took off 2 bases at V and 7 bases at J, with 9 bases between the two ends. The CDR3 runs 14 residues.

The V call is TRBV27, the J call TRBJ2-1; no reliable D call. V lost 5 bases and J lost 6, with 8 bases in between. The germline V gene has CDR1 MNHEY and CDR2 SMNVEV (reference sequence). This CDR3 region has 12 residues. The CDR3 nucleotides read TGTGCCAGCAGTCGTTTTGGCAATGAGCAGTTCTTC. It codes for CASSRFGNEQFF.

This sequence joins TRBV28 and TRBJ2-1; 9 bases fit TRBD1. Germline V gene data show CDR1 as MDHEN and CDR2 as SYDVKM. The CDR3 has 15 residues. With V trimmed by 5 bases and J by 1 base, 3 bases remained unmatched. CDR3 region: CASSPTGGSYNEQFF. The CDR3 DNA reads TGTGCCAGCAGTCCGACAGGGGGTTCCTACAATGAGCAGTTCTTC.

The chain couples TRBV6-5 to TRBJ1-3; no clear D. Germline V lookup: CDR1 MNHEY, CDR2 SVGAGI. The ends were cut back, 8 bases at V and 1 base at J, with 12 bases in the middle. The CDR3 loop spans 14 amino acids. The CDR3 nucleotides read TGTGCCAGCCGCTCCGGGAATTCTGGAAACACCATATATTTT. Translation gives CASRSGNSGNTIYF.

The V gene is TRBV6-1, the J gene TRBJ2-2, with D unclear. With 3 bases removed from V and 3 bases from J, the gap between germline ends came to 8 bases. This CDR3 is 14 amino acids long. CDR1 MNHNS and CDR2 SASEGT come from the germline V gene. CDR3 residues: CASSERGDTGELFF. As DNA, the CDR3 is TGTGCCAGCAGTGAGAGAGGCGACACCGGGGAGCTGTTTTTT.

The J gene is TRBJ1-4, the V gene TRBV7-9; no firm D call. Germline CDR1 and CDR2: SEHNR and FQNEAQ (reference sequence). The CDR3 runs 14 residues. V lost 5 bases to trimming and J lost 3 bases, with 10 bases between them. CDR3 bases: TGTGCCAGCAGCCTCCGGGCACCTAATGAAAAACTGTTTTTT. Protein product: CASSLRAPNEKLFF.